The source of this T cell receptor (beta chain) is a study of T cell responses to AZD1222 COVID-19 vaccine. V gave up 6 bases and J gave up 8 bases; unmatched junction bases: 12. This CDR3 is built from 14 residues. Germline V CDR1 and CDR2: MDHEN, SYDVKM. This table comes from immunoSEQ multiplex PCR, and its TCRdb copy is limited to in-frame clones, with some not included. This table has some 150,000 clones, just over 90% appearing once. The V and J genes are TRBV28 and TRBJ1-1; 7 bases match TRBD1. The source was peripheral blood, collected on day 0 of AZD1222 vaccination. This clonotype was obtained from an adult in good health. DNA for the CDR3: TGTGCCAGCAGAGGGGACAGCCGCGAGGACGAAGCTTTCTTT. Translating gives CASRGDSREDEAFF.